Presented here are 2 T cell receptor beta chains from one specimen sequenced in a study of T-cell memory formation after mild COVID-19. TCRdb reprocessed the 5' RACE reads with MiXCR, giving one entry per CDR3 protein. The data contain 250,000 to 300,000 distinct CDR3 sequences, roughly 16% of them seen just once; the ten biggest clones take up about 23%. The source material was PBMCs or a T cell subset sorted from them (not recorded which). These receptors all stem from a man aged 18 to 35 who had mild COVID-19 (a few samples of this study predate the infection). Cell type and time point are not known.

The chain has TRBV3-1 and TRBJ2-5, with D tentatively TRBD1 (6 bases). This CDR3 spans 15 amino acids. Trimming stripped 4 bases from V and 5 bases from J, with 17 bases between. CDR1 and CDR2 from the germline V gene are LGHDT and YNNKEL (reference sequence). The CDR3 DNA follows: TGTGCCAGCAGCCCCCGGCTGGGGGCCTCCGAGACCCAGTACTTC. This sequence encodes CASSPRLGASETQYF.

This clonotype was counted ten times or more. The chain combines TRBV12-3 or TRBV12-4 with TRBJ2-7; no clear D gene. V lost 7 bases and J 12 bases, leaving 7 bases between the germline ends. The length of the CDR3 is 8 residues. The chain's CDR3 is CASTPGYF. The CDR3 nucleotides read TGTGCCAGCACCCCGGGGTACTTC.